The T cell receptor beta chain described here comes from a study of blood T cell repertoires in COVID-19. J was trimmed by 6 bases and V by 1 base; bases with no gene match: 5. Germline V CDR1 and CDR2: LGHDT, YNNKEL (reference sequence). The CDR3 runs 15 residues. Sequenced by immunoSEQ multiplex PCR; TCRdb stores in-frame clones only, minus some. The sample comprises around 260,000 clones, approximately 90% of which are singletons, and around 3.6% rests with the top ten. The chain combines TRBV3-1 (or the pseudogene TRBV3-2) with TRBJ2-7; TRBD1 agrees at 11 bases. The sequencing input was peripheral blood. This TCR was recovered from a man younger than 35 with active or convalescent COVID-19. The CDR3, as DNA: TGTGCCAGCAGCCAAGCTGGGACAGGGGGGATCGAGCAGTACTTC. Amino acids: CASSQAGTGGIEQYF.